This passage covers 32 T cell receptor beta chains from one sample sequenced in a study of T-cell memory formation after mild COVID-19. TCRdb processed the 5' RACE reads anew with MiXCR; each CDR3 protein has one entry. The table includes approximately 500,000 distinct CDR3 sequences, about 23% detected once. Sequenced: PBMCs or a T cell subset sorted from them (not recorded which). The receptor source for this set is an adult woman who had mild COVID-19 (a few samples of this study predate the infection). Cell type and time point are not known.

This clonotype has more than one count but fewer than ten. V and J are TRBV18 and TRBJ1-2, with TRBD1 as a possible D gene (6 bases). Germline CDR1 reads KGHSH; CDR2 reads LQKENI. V was clipped by 2 bases and J by 3 bases, with 7 bases between them. The CDR3 loop spans 13 amino acids. The CDR3 region is CASSPGQYYGYTF. The CDR3, as DNA: TGTGCCAGCTCACCAGGACAGTACTATGGCTACACCTTC.

This sequence joins TRBV7-8 and TRBJ1-4, with TRBD1 as a possible D gene (6 bases). There are 16 residues in the CDR3. Trimming removed 1 base at V and 6 bases at J, with 15 bases between. Germline assignment: CDR1 SGHVS and CDR2 FQNEAQ. The CDR3 nucleotides are TGTGCCAGCAGCTTAGGAGCCGGGACAACGGATGAAAAACTGTTTTTT. It yields the protein CASSLGAGTTDEKLFF.

The gene calls are TRBV20-1 and TRBJ2-3, with a weak D call TRBD1 (6 bases). Looked up from germline, CDR1 is DFQATT and CDR2 is SNEGSKA (reference sequence). The CDR3 has 15 residues. The V end lost 0 bases, the J end lost 2 bases, and 12 bases lay between the germline ends. CDR3 region: CSARDLRTVTDTQYF. The CDR3 DNA reads as TGCAGTGCTAGAGATCTCCGGACAGTCACAGATACGCAGTATTTT.

This clonotype appeared a few times. This chain joins TRBV9 and TRBJ2-1; TRBD1 aligns across 7 bases. Germline V gives CDR1 SGDLS, CDR2 YYNGEE. V dropped 0 bases and J dropped 4; count of bases not matched to a gene: 4. This CDR3 is 15 amino acids long. The CDR3: CASSVEQGMYNEQFF. In DNA, the CDR3 is TGTGCCAGCAGCGTAGAACAGGGGATGTACAATGAGCAGTTCTTC.

The chain joins TRBV18 to TRBJ2-1; TRBD2 might be the D (6 bases). V dropped 0 bases and J dropped 10 bases, with 16 bases sitting between them. Germline values: CDR1 KGHSH, CDR2 LQKENI. The length of the CDR3 is 15 residues. CDR3 sequence (DNA): TGTGCCAGCTCACCACCGGAGGGCGCTTACTCCGAGCAGTTCTTC. Its translation is CASSPPEGAYSEQFF.

A note on this clonotype: A much larger clone is a single base away; this may be a read error. The chain carries TRBV12-3 or TRBV12-4 and TRBJ2-7; the D is unclear. The CDR3 is 13 amino acids. The CDR3 loop is CASSFDESYEKYF. CDR3 in DNA: TGTGCCAGCAGTTTCGATGAGAGCTACGAGAAGTACTTC.

The rearrangement joins TRBV20-1 to TRBJ1-1; the match to TRBD1 covers 7 bases. CDR3 size: 17 residues. Unmatched junction bases numbered 14, after V lost 2 bases and J lost 2 bases. Looked up from germline, CDR1 is DFQATT and CDR2 is SNEGSKA (reference sequence). The DNA of the CDR3 is TGCAGTGCTAGAACCCTAGCCCGACAGGGCCCTAACACTGAAGCTTTCTTT. Translation gives CSARTLARQGPNTEAFF.

This clonotype showed up just a few times. The chain couples TRBV12-3 or TRBV12-4 to TRBJ2-5; the match to TRBD2 covers 7 bases. Losses at the gene ends were 5 bases for V and 2 bases for J; bases not matched to a gene: 5. CDR3 size: 14 residues. CDR3 protein: CASSTGLDQETQYF. The CDR3 DNA reads TGTGCCAGCAGTACTGGACTAGATCAAGAGACCCAGTACTTC.

This clonotype was seen a handful of times. The chain carries TRBV6-1 and TRBJ2-1, with TRBD2 identical over 15 bases. V lost 3 bases, J lost 8 bases, and 2 bases stayed unmatched. The CDR3 length is 15 residues. Per germline, CDR1 MNHNS and CDR2 SASEGT. This CDR3 is CASSEGLAGGYEQFF. The CDR3 nucleotides are TGTGCCAGCAGTGAGGGACTAGCGGGGGGCTATGAGCAGTTCTTC.

The chain carries TRBV4-1 and TRBJ2-7; D is uncertain. The CDR3 has 14 amino acids. Germline CDR1 is MGHRA and CDR2 is YSYEKL. The V and J ends lost 0 bases and 3 bases respectively, with 9 bases between them. CDR3 amino acids: CASSQELVVYEQYF. CDR3 bases: TGCGCCAGCAGCCAAGAGTTAGTCGTCTACGAGCAGTACTTC.

This clonotype was picked up a small number of times. The chain carries TRBV6-5 and TRBJ2-7; the match to TRBD2 covers 14 bases. CDR1 is MNHEY, CDR2 SVGAGI, per germline. The CDR3 is 19 residues long. With V trimmed by 0 bases and J by 2 bases, 9 bases remained unmatched. CDR3 nucleotides: TGTGCCAGCAGTTACTCTGGGGGCGGGGGACTAGCGGGAGCCTACGAGCAGTACTTC. Protein: CASSYSGGGGLAGAYEQYF.

This clonotype turned up a few times. The J gene is TRBJ2-1, the V gene TRBV7-2; a weak D match, TRBD1 (5 bases). CDR3 length: 16 amino acids. Germline CDR1 is SGHTA and CDR2 is FQGNSA. Trimming shortened V by 3 bases and J by 5 bases, and 17 bases separated the two germline ends. CDR3 sequence reads: CASSFWGSIRDNEQFF. The CDR3 DNA is TGTGCCAGCAGCTTTTGGGGCAGTATTCGGGACAATGAGCAGTTCTTC.

The V gene is TRBV5-6, the J gene TRBJ2-3; 7 bases map to TRBD2. V was pared by 3 bases and J by 2 bases, with 6 bases of the junction left unmatched. The CDR3 extends over 15 amino acids. Per germline, CDR1 SGHDT and CDR2 YYEEEE. The CDR3 region is CASSYLAATTDTQYF. CDR3 DNA: TGTGCCAGCAGCTACCTAGCGGCTACCACAGATACGCAGTATTTT.

The J gene is TRBJ1-1, the V gene TRBV20-1; TRBD1 matches 9 bases. Germline V gene lookup returns CDR1 DFQATT and CDR2 SNEGSKA (reference sequence). The CDR3 totals 12 residues. CDR3 DNA: TGCAGGGGACAGGGAGGCCCCGGTGAAGCTTTCTTT. This gives the protein CRGQGGPGEAFF.

The chain uses TRBV3-1 and TRBJ2-1; 9 nucleotides align to TRBD1. The germline V gene has CDR1 LGHDT and CDR2 YNNKEL (reference sequence). V was pared by 4 bases and J by 9 bases, with 4 bases of the junction left unmatched. This CDR3 has 13 residues. CDR3 sequence (DNA): TGTGCCAGCAGCCTCTTACAGGGGGCTGAGCAGTTCTTC. This gives the protein CASSLLQGAEQFF.

The V call is TRBV12-3 or TRBV12-4, the J call TRBJ1-2, with a possible D match to TRBD1 (5 bases). V lost 6 bases, J lost 13 bases, and 18 bases lay in between. The CDR3 covers 12 residues. The CDR3 reads CASSHYRDSCTF. CDR3 sequence (DNA): TGTGCCAGCAGCCACTACCGGGACTCCTGCACCTTC.

In this sample, this clonotype turned up a few times. The chain is built from TRBV5-1 and TRBJ2-3; 7 bases align to TRBD2. This CDR3 has 15 residues. CDR1 and CDR2 (germline): SGHRS, YFSETQ. J gave up 3 bases and V 3 bases, and 7 bases lay outside the gene matches. DNA for the CDR3: TGCGCCAGCAGCTCGGGGGAGGGGCAGACAGATACGCAGTATTTT. The encoded protein is CASSSGEGQTDTQYF.

Judged by abundance, this clonotype is medium-sized. One end of the junction varies from germline; a read error may be responsible. The rearrangement links TRBV5-1 to TRBJ2-3; no definite D call. The CDR3 consists of 12 residues. Germline CDR1 SGHRS, CDR2 YFSETQ. The CDR3 nucleotides read TGTGCCAGCAGCTTAGTAACAGATACGCAGTATTTT. This encodes CASSLVTDTQYF.

This chain links TRBV4-2 with TRBJ2-7, with TRBD1 matching over 8 bases. The CDR3 consists of 15 residues. V shed 1 base and J 6 bases; nucleotides not matched to a gene: 8. The germline V gene has CDR1 LGHNA and CDR2 YNFKEQ. CDR3 sequence reads: CASSQGSGGGGEQYF. In nucleotides, the CDR3 is TGTGCCAGCAGCCAAGGGTCAGGGGGCGGAGGCGAGCAGTACTTC.

The rearrangement joins TRBV25-1 to TRBJ2-2; tentative D call: TRBD2 (5 bases). The germline gives CDR1 MGHDK, CDR2 SYGVNS. V dropped 1 base and J dropped 7 bases, with 7 bases sitting between them. The CDR3 covers 13 residues. In DNA, the CDR3 is TGTGCCAGCAGTGAATCGGGGTTCGGGGAGCTGTTTTTT. As protein: CASSESGFGELFF.

This chain links TRBV30 with TRBJ2-4, with 16 bases fitting TRBD2. The V and J ends lost 3 bases and 11 bases, in that order; junction bases with no gene match: 7. CDR1 is GTSNPN and CDR2 is SVGIG in the germline V gene (reference sequence). The CDR3 has 15 amino acids. The DNA of the CDR3 is TGTGCCTGGAGGGACGGGACTAGCGGGAGGGCCCTTCAGTACTTC. It is translated as CAWRDGTSGRALQYF.

This clonotype showed up just a few times. CDR3 sequence reads: CASSLDPGVVDTQYF. As DNA, the CDR3 is TGTGCCAGCAGCTTAGACCCGGGAGTGGTAGATACGCAGTATTTT. This sequence joins TRBV7-9 and TRBJ2-3; TRBD2 might be the D (6 bases). Germline CDR1 reads SEHNR; CDR2 reads FQNEAQ (reference sequence). The V end was cut by 1 base, the J end by 5 bases, with 13 bases between. This CDR3 has 15 amino acids.

V is TRBV4-1 and J is TRBJ1-4; D call uncertain. Between the trimmed V and J ends, which lost 0 bases and 4 bases, there was a span of 9 bases. Germline CDR1 MGHRA, CDR2 YSYEKL. There are 15 residues in the CDR3. The CDR3 sequence: CASSQDRAGNEKLFF. The CDR3 coding sequence is TGCGCCAGCAGCCAAGATCGAGCCGGTAATGAAAAACTGTTTTTT.

V usage is TRBV7-9 and J usage is TRBJ2-7; TRBD2 matches 14 bases. CDR1 is SEHNR, CDR2 FQNEAQ, per germline (reference sequence). This CDR3 has 17 amino acids. Trimming at V came to 5 bases and at J to 3 bases, leaving 9 bases not matched to a gene. This CDR3 is CASSPRRLAGGYYEQYF. The CDR3 nucleotides read TGTGCCAGCAGCCCGCGCCGACTAGCGGGAGGGTACTACGAGCAGTACTTC.

This chain joins TRBV7-9 and TRBJ2-3; 9 bases are shared with TRBD2. Germline loops: CDR1 SEHNR, CDR2 FQNEAQ (reference sequence). J was trimmed by 3 bases and V by 3 bases; bases with no gene match: 10. The CDR3 totals 17 residues. CDR3 amino acids: CASSFGLAGLSTDTQYF. The DNA of the CDR3 is TGTGCCAGCAGCTTCGGTCTAGCGGGGCTTTCGACAGATACGCAGTATTTT.

This clonotype was seen a handful of times. The V and J genes are TRBV11-1 and TRBJ2-1, with 14 bases matching TRBD2. This CDR3 region has 18 residues. Germline V gene lookup returns CDR1 SGHAT and CDR2 FQDESV (reference sequence). The trim removed 4 bases at V and 0 bases at J, leaving 5 bases unmatched. CDR3 DNA sequence: TGTGCCAGCAGCTCAGGGACTAGCGGGGGCCGCTCCTACAATGAGCAGTTCTTC. Translation gives CASSSGTSGGRSYNEQFF.

The chain carries TRBV29-1 and TRBJ2-7; 12 positions match TRBD1. This CDR3 spans 13 amino acids. The V segment lost 7 bases and the J segment 7 bases; nucleotides outside the gene matches: 8. Germline values: CDR1 SQVTM, CDR2 ANQGSEA. The CDR3 nucleotides read TGCAGCGCCGGGACAGGGGGCCTTCAGGAGCAGTACTTC. This codes for CSAGTGGLQEQYF.

The V and J genes are TRBV2 and TRBJ1-2; maybe TRBD1 (6 bases). The CDR3 is 13 residues long. V was shortened by 7 bases and J by 4 bases, with 13 bases between the two germline ends. Looked up from germline, CDR1 is SNHLY and CDR2 is FYNNEI. The CDR3: CASTRDNPYGYTF. For the CDR3, the DNA is TGTGCCAGCACTCGGGACAATCCCTATGGCTACACCTTC. The full variable domain, rest sourced from reference TRBV2 and TRBJ1-2, is EPEVTQTPSHQVTQMGQEVILRCVPISNHLYFYWYRQILGQKVEFLVSFYNNEISEKSEIFDDQFSVERPDGSNFTLKIRSTKLEDSAMYFCASTRDNPYGYTFGSGTRLTVV.

The chain uses TRBV5-1 and TRBJ2-7, with 7 bases aligning to TRBD2. CDR3 length: 16 residues. Germline CDR1 and CDR2: SGHRS and YFSETQ. Trimming removed 4 bases from V and 6 bases from J; junction bases left unmatched: 16. CDR3 bases: TGCGCCAGCAGCCGCCGGGGGGACTCTCCGGGGGGCGAGCAGTACTTC. Amino acid sequence: CASSRRGDSPGGEQYF. The whole variable domain, remainder taken from reference TRBV5-1 and TRBJ2-7, is KAGVTQTPRYLIKTRGQQVTLSCSPISGHRSVSWYQQTPGQGLQFLFEYFSETQRNKGNFPGRFSGRQFSNSRSEMNVSTLELGDSALYLCASSRRGDSPGGEQYFGPGTRLTVT.

This clonotype showed up many times. The chain carries TRBV7-6 and TRBJ2-5; unclear D gene. The V end was cut by 5 bases, the J end by 6 bases, with 16 bases between. CDR3 length equals 14 residues. The germline V gene encodes CDR1 SGHVS and CDR2 FNYEAQ. Written as DNA, the CDR3 is TGTGCCAGCAGCCCCATGGCCCAGGAAAAGACCCAGTACTTC. Translation: CASSPMAQEKTQYF.

The chain is built from TRBV10-2 and TRBJ1-1; D remains ambiguous. The V end was cut by 8 bases, the J end by 1 base, with 11 bases between. Germline CDR1 reads WSHSY; CDR2 reads SAAADI. The CDR3 sequence is 13 residues long. CDR3 sequence reads: CASFGGRNTEAFF. CDR3 nucleotides: TGCGCCAGCTTTGGAGGCAGGAACACTGAAGCTTTCTTT.

In this sample, this clonotype turned up a few times. This chain connects TRBV5-1 to TRBJ2-7, with TRBD1 matching over 8 bases. This CDR3 is 15 amino acids long. Germline CDR1 reads SGHRS; CDR2 reads YFSETQ. V shed 4 bases and J 1 base; nucleotides not matched to a gene: 7. The chain's CDR3 is CASSTWTGISYEQYF. The CDR3 bases are TGCGCCAGCAGCACATGGACAGGGATATCCTACGAGCAGTACTTC.